A single sample is the source of the 2 T cell receptor beta chains below, sequenced in a study of blood T cell repertoires in COVID-19. The assay was immunoSEQ multiplex PCR, and TCRdb's table has in-frame clones only and misses some. This table holds 200,000 or so clones, about four fifths found once. The sample taken for sequencing was peripheral blood. The receptors here all came from a woman of 80 years or more with COVID-19, enrolled during active disease.

The chain uses TRBV4-1 and TRBJ2-7; the match to TRBD2 covers 12 bases. Trimming took 0 bases from V and 0 from J; bases not matched to a gene: 6. CDR3 length: 18 amino acids. Germline V gives CDR1 MGHRA, CDR2 YSYEKL. The DNA for the CDR3 is TGCGCCAGCAGCCAAGAAAGACTAGCGGGAGCATCCTCCTACGAGCAGTACTTC. It specifies CASSQERLAGASSYEQYF.

This clone was counted a single time. V gene TRBV7-9 combines with J gene TRBJ1-4; weak D call: TRBD1 (5 bases). The CDR3 sequence is 16 residues long. The V end lost 1 base, the J end lost 0 bases, and 9 bases lay between the germline ends. CDR1 is SEHNR, CDR2 FQNEAQ, per germline (reference sequence). Written as DNA, the CDR3 is TGTGCCAGCAGCTTAGGCCTGACAGCAACTAATGAAAAACTGTTTTTT. Residues: CASSLGLTATNEKLFF.